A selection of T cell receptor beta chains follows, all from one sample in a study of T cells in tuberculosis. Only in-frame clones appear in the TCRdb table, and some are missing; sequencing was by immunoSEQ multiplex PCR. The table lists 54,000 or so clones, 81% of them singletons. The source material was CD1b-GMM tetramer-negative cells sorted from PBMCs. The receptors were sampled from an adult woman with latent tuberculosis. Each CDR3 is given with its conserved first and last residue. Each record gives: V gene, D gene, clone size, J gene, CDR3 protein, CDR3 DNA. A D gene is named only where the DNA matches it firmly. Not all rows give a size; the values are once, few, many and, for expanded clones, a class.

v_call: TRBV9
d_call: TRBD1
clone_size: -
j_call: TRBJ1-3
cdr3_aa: CASSVAPSGGSGNTIYF
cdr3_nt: TGTGCCAGCAGCGTTGCACCCTCAGGGGGCTCTGGAAACACCATATATTTT

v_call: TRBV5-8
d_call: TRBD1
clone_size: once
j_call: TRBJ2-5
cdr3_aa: CASRFGTGYQETQYF
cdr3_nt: TGTGCCAGCAGGTTTGGGACAGGATACCAAGAGACCCAGTACTTC

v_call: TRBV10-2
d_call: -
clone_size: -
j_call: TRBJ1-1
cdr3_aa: CASTPGGGFEAFF
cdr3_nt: TGCGCCAGCACCCCCGGGGGGGGGTTTGAAGCTTTCTTT

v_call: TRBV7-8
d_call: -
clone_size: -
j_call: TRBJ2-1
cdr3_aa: CASAGVRGNEQFF
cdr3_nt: TGTGCCAGCGCGGGCGTTCGGGGCAATGAGCAGTTCTTC

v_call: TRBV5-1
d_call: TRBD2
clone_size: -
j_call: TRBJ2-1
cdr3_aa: CASSLVGGRGNNEQFF
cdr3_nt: TGCGCCAGCAGCTTGGTCGGCGGGAGAGGTAACAATGAGCAGTTCTTC

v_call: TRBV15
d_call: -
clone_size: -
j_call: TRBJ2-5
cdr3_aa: CATSRDRGQETQYF
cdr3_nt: TGTGCCACCAGCAGAGATAGGGGGCAAGAGACCCAGTACTTC

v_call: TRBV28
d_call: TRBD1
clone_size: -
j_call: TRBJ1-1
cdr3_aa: CASSPDRGRAFF
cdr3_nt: TGTGCCAGCAGCCCAGACAGGGGACGCGCTTTCTTT

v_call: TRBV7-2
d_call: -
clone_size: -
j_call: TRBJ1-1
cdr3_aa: CASSLVRGTEAFF
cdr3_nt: TGTGCCAGCAGCTTAGTCCGGGGGACTGAAGCTTTCTTT

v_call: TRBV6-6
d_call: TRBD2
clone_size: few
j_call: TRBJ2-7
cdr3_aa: CATRGVRVNEQYF
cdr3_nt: TGTGCCACCCGGGGGGTTAGGGTGAACGAGCAGTACTTC

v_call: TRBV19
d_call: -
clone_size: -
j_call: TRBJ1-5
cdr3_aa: CASTGSLGGGNQPQHF
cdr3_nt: TGTGCCAGTACCGGCTCTTTAGGGGGGGGCAATCAGCCCCAGCATTTT

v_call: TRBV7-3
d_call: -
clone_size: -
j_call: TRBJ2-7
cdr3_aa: CASSFGPGGYEQYF
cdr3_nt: TGTGCCAGCAGCTTTGGCCCCGGGGGCTACGAGCAGTACTTC

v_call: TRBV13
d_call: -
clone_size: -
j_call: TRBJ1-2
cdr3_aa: CASSRAGHPTYGYTF
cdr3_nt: TGTGCCAGCAGCCGAGCGGGACACCCTACCTATGGCTACACCTTC